This entry is about one T cell receptor (beta chain). What this receptor recognizes is not known. Base-call qualities are not available, and no considerably larger clone is one nucleotide away. These data come from a study of CD8+ T cells in alopecia areata (dated by TCRdb to between 2017 and 2018). With regard to the full study: Treated patients were enrolled in an open-label pilot trial of oral tofacitinib, 5 to 10 mg twice daily, for moderate-to-severe alopecia areata. Tofacitinib was administered for 6 to 18 months, and 6 months of follow-up off drug were then conducted to assess delayed response and recurrence. To study T cell clonal expansion in alopecia areata, the researchers applied high-throughput TCRbeta sequencing to both the C3H/HeJ mouse model and human patients. Human TCRbeta sequencing covered scalp tissue and sorted CD4+ and CD8+ peripheral blood T cells from patchy and totalis/universalis alopecia areata patients and healthy controls. Biopsies were taken from tofacitinib-treated patients at baseline and at 4 and 24 weeks of treatment, and a later scalp biopsy was taken in several of the tofacitinib-treated patients. Clonality in the scalp was compared among normal scalp (n=4), patchy alopecia areata scalp (n=8), and alopecia totalis/universalis scalp (n=8). RNA was extracted with the PAXgene miRNA kit for fixed scalp, the miRNeasy kit for PBMCs, and the RNeasy kit for mouse skin. TCRbeta CDR3 regions were amplified by immunoSEQ multiplex PCR with 35 Vbeta forward and 13 Jbeta reverse primers.

The time point label here, explained by the study, means: baseline before oral tofacitinib. From alopecia areata patients, peripheral blood was collected along with lesional scalp punch biopsies. PBMCs were isolated by density centrifugation and stained for CD3, CD4 and CD8, after which CD4+ and CD8+ T cells were sorted on a FACSAria. V is cut by 5 bases and J by 3 bases, and the space between the germline ends is 16 bases. The CDR3 numbers 15 residues from cysteine through phenylalanine. Left in the record is the CDR3 DNA by itself, 45 bases read in frame from the first base. In the germline V gene, CDR1 corresponds to SGHVS and CDR2 to FNYEAQ. What the authors observed across the whole study: Compared with normal scalp, lesional scalp, particularly in alopecia totalis/universalis, had higher clonality and more expanded CD8+ clones, which suggests antigenic drive. Resident alphabeta T cells in normal human skin are also sequenced, complicating scalp TCR repertoire analysis, unlike mouse skin dominated by gammadelta T cells. Compared with mice, TCR sequences shared between patients were less clear, possibly partly because of HLA diversity across the patient population.

Libraries were made using the immunoSEQ multiplex PCR assay. For TCR sequencing, RNA was extracted from every sample and reverse transcribed into cDNA to serve as template. SuperScript III was used to make first-strand cDNA, primed with a 2:1 mix of oligo-dT and random hexamers. A synthetic immune receptor repertoire was used to measure amplification bias, and any remaining bias was corrected computationally. The paper's processing steps were these. Raw reads were preprocessed to remove errors, and CDR3 was defined by IMGT conventions from the conserved cysteine to phenylalanine. Clonality was computed by normalizing Shannon entropy by log2 of the number of productive unique TCRs and subtracting the result from 1. CD4 or CD8 identity of scalp clones was inferred by cross-referencing scalp TCRbeta sequences with sorted blood CD4 and CD8 repertoires. As stored in TCRdb, this immuneACCESS dataset retains in-frame rearrangements with V and J assigned. A fraction of the clones does not appear; measured against another copy, unresolved V genes explain less than half of the discrepancy, and the remainder lacks a known reason. For V, J and clone size, that table is used; D and trimming come from the DNA. For this sample the table gives under 70,000 clones, of which approximately 61% were detected only once. The top ten constitute under 20% of the sample.

The V gene is TRBV7-6 and the J gene is TRBJ2-5; the D element might be TRBD1 or TRBD2, as each aligns at 5 bases. This clonotype was sampled from a human donor with alopecia areata. Sequencing was performed on CD8+ T cells sorted from blood, taken at week 0. The bases read TGTGCCAGCAGCACGAGGGTGCAGGGCAAAGAGACCCAGTACTTC. Its protein product is CASSTRVQGKETQYF. The full variable domain, completed from the reference TRBV7-6 and TRBJ2-5 proteins outside the CDR3, reads GAGVSQSPRYKVTKRGQDVALRCDPISGHVSLYWYRQALGQGPEFLTYFNYEAQQDKSGLPNDRFSAERPEGSISTLTIQRTEQRDSAMYRCASSTRVQGKETQYFGPGTRLLVL.